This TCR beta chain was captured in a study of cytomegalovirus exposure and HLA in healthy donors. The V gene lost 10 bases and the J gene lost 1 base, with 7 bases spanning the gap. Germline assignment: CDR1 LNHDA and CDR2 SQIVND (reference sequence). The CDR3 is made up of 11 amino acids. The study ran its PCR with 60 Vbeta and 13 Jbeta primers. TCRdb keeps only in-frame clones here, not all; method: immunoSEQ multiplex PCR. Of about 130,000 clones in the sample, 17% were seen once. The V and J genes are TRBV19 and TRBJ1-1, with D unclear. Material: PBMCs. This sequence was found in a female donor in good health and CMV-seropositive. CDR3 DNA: TGTGCCATACGGGAGAACACTGAAGCTTTCTTT. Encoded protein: CAIRENTEAFF.